The source of this T cell receptor beta chain is a study of cytomegalovirus exposure and HLA in healthy donors. The J segment lost 9 bases and the V segment lost 0 bases, leaving 9 bases of the junction unmatched. The germline V gene encodes CDR1 SGHDN and CDR2 FVKESK. CDR3 size: 15 residues. The primer mix had 60 Vbeta and 13 Jbeta primers. This table comes from immunoSEQ multiplex PCR, and its TCRdb copy is limited to in-frame clones, with some not included. The sample includes roughly 200,000 clones. The V call is TRBV14, the J call TRBJ1-2; 8 bases match TRBD1. The specimen was PBMCs. The receptor was derived from a girl aged 2 to 10 in good health and CMV-seropositive. CDR3 in amino acids: CASSQDLGQGGSYTF. The CDR3 DNA sequence: TGTGCCAGCAGCCAAGACCTCGGACAGGGAGGTAGCTACACCTTC.